A selection of T cell receptor beta chains follows, all from one sample in a study of cytomegalovirus exposure and HLA in healthy donors. Method: immunoSEQ multiplex PCR; TCRdb's copy keeps in-frame clones and lacks some. The sample contains 87,000 or so clones, around 60% of which appear only once. The sample taken for sequencing was PBMCs. Source of these receptors: a man in his sixties in good health and CMV-seronegative. Each CDR3 is given with its conserved first and last residue. The order of the fields is J gene, clone size, D gene, V gene, CDR3 DNA, CDR3 protein. The D gene is left open where the match is weak. Clone size appears in some rows only: once, few, many, or a class for an expanded clone.

>TRBJ2-2|-|TRBD2|TRBV6-4
TGTGCCAGCAGTTTGAGCGGGGGGAACACCGGGGAGCTGTTTTTT
CASSLSGGNTGELFF
>TRBJ2-5|medium-sized|-|TRBV13
TGTGCCAGCAGCGGAACGGGCAGCGGAGAGACCCAGTACTTC
CASSGTGSGETQYF
>TRBJ2-7|-|-|TRBV11-3
TGTGCCAGCAGCTTATTGTTGGGGCCTGAGGAGCAGTACTTC
CASSLLLGPEEQYF
>TRBJ2-1|-|TRBD2|TRBV9
TGTGCCAGCAGCGAACTAGCGGGGTACAATGAGCAGTTCTTC
CASSELAGYNEQFF
>TRBJ1-1|-|TRBD1|TRBV18
TGTGCCAGCTCACTACGGGACAGGGGTTTAGGGGACACTGAAGCTTTCTTT
CASSLRDRGLGDTEAFF
>TRBJ2-7|-|TRBD1|TRBV5-1
TGCGCCAGCAGCGGGACAGGGTTGGTTTCCTACGAGCAGTACTTC
CASSGTGLVSYEQYF
>TRBJ2-7|once|TRBD1|TRBV6-1
TGTGCCAGCAGTGCAGGACAGGCAGCCTACGAGCAGTACTTC
CASSAGQAAYEQYF
>TRBJ1-1|few|-|TRBV5-6
TGTGCCAGCAGCTTAAGGGACATCCGGACGGACACTGAAGCTTTCTTT
CASSLRDIRTDTEAFF
>TRBJ2-4|-|TRBD2|TRBV6-1
TGTGCCAGCAGGGTGGCCTGGGCGGGGGATTACATTCAGTACTTC
CASRVAWAGDYIQYF
>TRBJ2-2|once|-|TRBV2
TGTGCCAGCAGGACGACAGGAGCGAACACCGGGGAGCTGTTTTTT
CASRTTGANTGELFF
>TRBJ2-1|-|-|TRBV10-1
TGCGCCAGCAGTGAATCCCCCCCAACAGGGACCATCTACAATGAGCAGTTCTTC
CASSESPPTGTIYNEQFF
>TRBJ1-3|-|TRBD1|TRBV9
TGTGCCAGCAGCGCTACGGGGACAGGGTCTGGAAACACCATATATTTT
CASSATGTGSGNTIYF
>TRBJ1-1|once|-|TRBV5-1
TGCGCCAGCAGCTTGGGGAGCGCCACTGAAGCTTTCTTT
CASSLGSATEAFF
>TRBJ2-3|once|TRBD1|TRBV11-3
TGTGCCAGCACCCACAGGGGAGACACAGATACGCAGTATTTT
CASTHRGDTDTQYF
>TRBJ1-6|few|-|TRBV11-3
TGTGCCAGCAGCTTAGGGGTCGGGACAACTAATTCACCCCTCCACTTT
CASSLGVGTTNSPLHF
>TRBJ2-7|once|-|TRBV9
TGTGCCAGCAGCGTAGCCCAGGAAACCTACGAGCAGTACTTC
CASSVAQETYEQYF
>TRBJ2-1|once|-|TRBV4-1
TGCGCCAGCAGCCAAGGACAAGGTTACAATGAGCAGTTCTTC
CASSQGQGYNEQFF
>TRBJ2-3|-|TRBD2|TRBV7-6
TGTGCCAGCAGCCTAAGGACTAGCGGGAGAGGATACACTAGCACAGATACGCAGTATTTT
CASSLRTSGRGYTSTDTQYF
>TRBJ2-7|-|-|TRBV29-1
TGCAGCGTCACAGGGAGTGTTGACTACGAGCAGTACTTC
CSVTGSVDYEQYF
>TRBJ1-1|few|-|TRBV6-6
TGTGCCAGCAGACCCCAGGGCACTGAAGCTTTCTTT
CASRPQGTEAFF
>TRBJ2-2|-|-|TRBV11-3
TGTGCCAGCAGCTTAAAATTGGGAGTGGGGACCGGGGAGCTGTTTTTT
CASSLKLGVGTGELFF
>TRBJ1-2|-|-|TRBV7-2
TGTGCCAGCAGCCCTCTTCGGACAGCTGAGTATGGCTACACCTTC
CASSPLRTAEYGYTF
>TRBJ1-2|-|TRBD1|TRBV28
TGTGCCAGCAGTACCGGGACAGGGCTTGGCTACACCTTC
CASSTGTGLGYTF
>TRBJ2-1|-|TRBD1|TRBV4-1
TGCGCCACCTCCTGGGACAGGGGTTACAATGAGCAGTTCTTC
CATSWDRGYNEQFF
>TRBJ1-2|-|-|TRBV6-1
TGTGCCAGCAGTGAAGCAGAACAGGGCTATGGCTACACCTTC
CASSEAEQGYGYTF
>TRBJ2-5|-|TRBD2|TRBV7-2
TGTGCCAGCAGCTTCGGTAGCGGGGCTACTGAGACCCAGTACTTC
CASSFGSGATETQYF
>TRBJ2-7|-|TRBD1|TRBV28
TGTGCCAGCAGTTTATTTGGGGACAGGGGTTTTGAGGCCTACGAGCAGTACTTC
CASSLFGDRGFEAYEQYF
>TRBJ1-2|-|TRBD1|TRBV7-2
TGTGCCAGCAGCTTAGAGTCGGGCAGGGGGCGCCGGTATGGCTACACCTTC
CASSLESGRGRRYGYTF
>TRBJ1-2|-|TRBD1|TRBV5-1
TGCGCCAGCAGCTTGAACCCCGGGACAGGGGGCCATGGCTACACCTTC
CASSLNPGTGGHGYTF
>TRBJ2-7|-|TRBD1|TRBV28
TGTGCCAGCAGTCTACAGGGGGCCTACGAGCAGTACTTC
CASSLQGAYEQYF
>TRBJ1-5|-|-|TRBV7-9
TGTTCCAGCAGCTTATCTAGTTCAAATCAGCCCCAGCATTTT
CSSSLSSSNQPQHF
>TRBJ2-7|few|-|TRBV7-9
TGTGCCAGCAGCTTAGACCGCGGGCAGTACTTC
CASSLDRGQYF
>TRBJ2-7|-|-|TRBV6-5
TGTGCCAGCAGTTATGCCTCGGGGTTTTACTACGAGCAGTACTTC
CASSYASGFYYEQYF
>TRBJ1-5|-|TRBD1|TRBV19
TGTGCCAGTAGTCCCGGGACAGGGTTCGATAGCAATCAGCCCCAGCATTTT
CASSPGTGFDSNQPQHF
>TRBJ1-2|-|-|TRBV19
TGTGCCAGTAGTATACAACAAACAGGGCTATATGGCTACACCTTC
CASSIQQTGLYGYTF
>TRBJ2-7|-|-|TRBV29-1
TGCAGCGTTCAAAGACAGGTACCACCCTACGAGCAGTACTTC
CSVQRQVPPYEQYF
>TRBJ2-1|-|-|TRBV5-4
TGTGCCAGCAGCTCCCCCCGGAATGAGCAGTTCTTC
CASSSPRNEQFF
>TRBJ2-7|-|TRBD2|TRBV5-6
TGTGCCAGCAGCTTCCCGGGACTACTCTCCTACGAGCAGTACTTC
CASSFPGLLSYEQYF
>TRBJ1-5|few|-|TRBV6-5
TGTGCCAGCAGTTACTCGGCGGGGGTTCAGCCCCAGCATTTT
CASSYSAGVQPQHF
>TRBJ2-7|-|TRBD1|TRBV28
TGTGCCAGCCGAGGACAGGGGGAATCCTACGAGCAGTACTTC
CASRGQGESYEQYF
>TRBJ2-7|-|TRBD1|TRBV5-4
TGTGCCAGCACCCCTACCGGGACAGGGAGCTACGAGCAGTACTTC
CASTPTGTGSYEQYF
>TRBJ2-7|-|-|TRBV5-1
TGCGCCAGCAAGGGGGACACCTCCTACGAGCAGTACTTC
CASKGDTSYEQYF
>TRBJ2-3|-|TRBD2|TRBV9
TGTGCCAGCAGTAAAGGGACTAGCGACACAGATACGCAGTATTTT
CASSKGTSDTDTQYF
>TRBJ1-2|-|TRBD1|TRBV6-5
TGTGCCAGCAGTAGCACCGGGACAGGGTACTATGGCTACACCTTC
CASSSTGTGYYGYTF
>TRBJ2-1|-|TRBD2|TRBV29-1
TGCAGCTCGAGACTAGCGGGAGAAGGTGAGCAGTTCTTC
CSSRLAGEGEQFF
>TRBJ1-1|few|-|TRBV25-1
TGTGCCAGCAGTGATCCAGGTCAGGCGAACACTGAAGCTTTCTTT
CASSDPGQANTEAFF
>TRBJ2-3|-|TRBD2|TRBV5-6
TGTGCCAGCAGCGGGGGAGGGACAGATACGCAGTATTTT
CASSGGGTDTQYF
>TRBJ1-2|once|-|TRBV5-1
TGCGCCAGCAGCCTAATCTGGGGGGGTATGGACTATGGCTACACCTTC
CASSLIWGGMDYGYTF
>TRBJ2-2|-|TRBD1|TRBV9
TGTGCCAGCAGCGTAATCGGAGGACAGGGGGATCCCGGGGAGCTGTTTTTT
CASSVIGGQGDPGELFF
>TRBJ1-6|-|-|TRBV7-2
TGTGCCAGCAGCGTCAGAAATTCACCCCTCCACTTT
CASSVRNSPLHF
>TRBJ2-5|few|-|TRBV6-1
TGTGCCAGCAGTGAATGGCGGCCCCAAGAGACCCAGTACTTC
CASSEWRPQETQYF
>TRBJ1-2|-|-|TRBV6-5
TGTGCCAGCAGTGACTCAGGGGCCCTCTATGGCTACACCTTC
CASSDSGALYGYTF
>TRBJ2-1|-|-|TRBV2
TGTGCCAGCAGTACCGAGGAGCAGTTCTTC
CASSTEEQFF
>TRBJ2-1|-|TRBD2|TRBV5-1
TGCGCCAGCAGCTTGGCAGCGGGGGGCTACAATGAGCAGTTCTTC
CASSLAAGGYNEQFF
>TRBJ2-5|-|-|TRBV7-3
TGTGCCAGCAGCTTAGAACCCACAGGGGCGGAGGGGCAGTACTTC
CASSLEPTGAEGQYF
>TRBJ2-7|-|-|TRBV6-5
TGTGCCAGCAGTTCGCCCGGGGTCTCCTACGAGCAGTACTTC
CASSSPGVSYEQYF
>TRBJ1-1|few|-|TRBV5-1
TGCGCCAGCAGCTTGGCGGTGAACACTGAAGCTTTCTTT
CASSLAVNTEAFF